The clone carrying this TCR beta chain came up many times. The sample comes from a study of T cell repertoires in cytomegalovirus infection. Each CDR3 protein gets one entry after TCRdb re-called the reads with MiXCR. The data hold about 260,000 distinct CDR3 sequences, with approximately 14% observed a single time. The CDR3 is 20 residues long. Germline V gene sequence: CDR1 SEHNR, CDR2 FQNEAQ (reference sequence). The V gene end was trimmed by 2 bases and the J gene end by 1 base; junction bases not matched to a gene: 10. This receptor was taken from a human donor in good health (CMV status not recorded). Some clones in this sample may be carry-over from other donors' samples. The sequencing sample was made of PBMCs. The rearrangement uses TRBV7-9 and TRBJ2-6; 11 bases map to TRBD1. The CDR3 is CASSLSVVGQGASGANVLTF. The CDR3 region has the DNA TGTGCCAGCAGCTTATCCGTAGTCGGACAGGGGGCATCTGGGGCCAACGTCCTGACTTTC. The full variable domain, in which reference TRBV7-9 and TRBJ2-6 provide the parts outside the CDR3, is DTGVSQNPRHKITKRGQNVTFRCDPISEHNRLYWYRQTLGQGPEFLTYFQNEAQLEKSRLLSDRFSAERPKGSFSTLEIQRTEQGDSAMYLCASSLSVVGQGASGANVLTFGAGSRLTVL.